These T cell receptor beta chains were read from a single sample in a study of T-cell memory formation after mild COVID-19. One entry per CDR3 protein results from TCRdb running MiXCR on the 5' RACE reads. The sample has roughly 620,000 distinct CDR3 sequences, 18% seen once. The sample comprised PBMCs or a T cell subset sorted from them (not recorded which). These TCRs come from an adult woman who had mild COVID-19 (a few samples of this study predate the infection). Cell type and time point are not known. CDR3s include the opening cysteine and the closing phenylalanine or tryptophan. The D gene is left open where the match is weak. Where a row states a size, it is once, few, many or the class of an expanded clone; other rows omit it.

size	V	J	D	CDR3	DNA
few	TRBV24-1	TRBJ2-1	TRBD2	CATGSGSGYNEQFF	TGTGCCACGGGGAGCGGGAGTGGGTACAATGAGCAGTTCTTC
-	TRBV11-2	TRBJ2-7	-	CASSSISGFREQYF	TGTGCCAGCAGCTCCATTTCGGGGTTTCGTGAGCAGTACTTC
few	TRBV12-3/TRBV12-4	TRBJ2-7	TRBD2	CASSLGWGSGENEQYF	TGTGCCAGCAGTTTAGGGTGGGGTAGCGGGGAGAACGAGCAGTACTTC
few	TRBV7-6	TRBJ2-2	-	CASSWQGTILNTGELFF	TGTGCCAGCAGCTGGCAGGGGACAATCCTGAACACCGGGGAGCTGTTTTTT
few	TRBV19	TRBJ2-4	TRBD2	CASSKSGGIEDIQYF	TGTGCCAGTAGCAAGAGCGGGGGGATTGAGGACATTCAGTACTTC
-	TRBV6-5	TRBJ1-1	TRBD1	CASSSTGPLRAFF	TGTGCCAGCAGTTCGACAGGGCCCCTGAGGGCTTTCTTT
many	TRBV29-1	TRBJ2-7	-	CSVRRGGRDEQYF	TGCAGCGTTAGGAGGGGGGGCCGGGACGAGCAGTACTTC
-	TRBV4-1	TRBJ2-7	-	CASSQEYREGYEQYF	TGCGCCAGCAGCCAAGAGTACAGGGAAGGATACGAGCAGTACTTC
few	TRBV20-1	TRBJ1-1	-	CSAPPGGKWPSTEAFF	TGCAGTGCGCCTCCGGGGGGCAAGTGGCCAAGCACTGAAGCTTTCTTT
many	TRBV7-2	TRBJ2-1	-	CASSFGGTYNEQFF	TGTGCCAGCAGCTTTGGGGGGACTTACAATGAGCAGTTCTTC
few	TRBV5-1	TRBJ2-6	TRBD1	CASSLGDRWSSGANVLTF	TGCGCCAGCAGCTTGGGGGACAGGTGGAGCTCTGGGGCCAACGTCCTGACTTTC
few	TRBV7-6	TRBJ1-1	TRBD1	CASSSRTGATEAFF	TGTGCCAGCAGCTCTAGGACAGGAGCCACTGAAGCTTTCTTT
few	TRBV4-1	TRBJ1-6	TRBD1	CASSHLRDSLGSPLHF	TGCGCCAGCAGCCACCTACGGGACAGTTTAGGCTCACCCCTCCACTTT
-	TRBV19	TRBJ2-3	-	CASSEVASTDTQYF	TGTGCCAGTAGTGAGGTAGCGAGCACAGATACGCAGTATTTT
many	TRBV7-2	TRBJ2-3	TRBD2	CASSLGGGSPTQYF	TGTGCCAGCAGCTTAGGGGGAGGGAGCCCCACGCAGTATTTT
many	TRBV4-1	TRBJ1-5	-	CASSQDPNQPQHF	TGCGCCAGCAGCCAGGATCCCAATCAGCCCCAGCATTTT
once	TRBV15	TRBJ2-3	-	CATSRAYPQRGTDTQYF	TGTGCCACCAGCAGAGCTTACCCCCAGCGAGGCACAGATACGCAGTATTTT
-	TRBV15	TRBJ1-5	-	CATSRDRASGNQPQHF	TGTGCCACCAGCAGAGATCGGGCGTCGGGCAATCAGCCCCAGCATTTT
once	TRBV7-9	TRBJ2-7	TRBD1	CASSKQGDEQYF	TGTGCCAGCAGCAAACAGGGGGACGAGCAGTACTTC